This T cell receptor (beta chain) comes out of a study of human versus mouse CDR3 diversity and MHC coevolution (dated by TCRdb to the late 2010s). The study in broad terms: According to reports, the immunoSEQ assay detects one in 200,000 T cells and minimizes multiplex PCR amplification bias. Valid reads per sample ranged from roughly 5.5 x 10^6 to 1.7 x 10^7 across mouse and human samples. Human naive CD4 T cell repertoires served as a reference for TCR selection on multiple MHC II alleles, compared against human-TCR-locus transgenic mice with single MHC II. Three healthy volunteer blood donors made up the human cohort, with one aged 30 to 40, one aged 40 to 50 and one aged 60 to 70 at collection.

Naive CD4 T cells, defined as CD45RO-negative and CD62L-positive, were isolated from PBMCs by fluorescence-activated cell sorting. Approximately 46 ml of fresh peripheral blood was collected from each donor, and PBMCs were isolated by Ficoll density centrifugation. Cell sorting was carried out on a FACSAria III instrument, and a purity above 90% was achieved for all samples. The QIAGEN blood and tissue kit was used to extract genomic DNA from sorted cells, and the DNA was quantified on a NanoDrop 1000. Deep sequencing and quantification of TCR alpha and beta chains were performed on the immunoSEQ platform by multiplex PCR of genomic DNA. On the study's bioinformatics: TCR sequences were annotated using IMGT gene and region definitions. As a stand-in for the preselection repertoire, out-of-frame rearrangements were used and set against in-frame clonotypes. Repertoire size was estimated with the iCHAO1 estimator supplied with the immunoSEQ platform. A Gini index, which is based on the Lorenz curve, was applied to in-frame amino acid clonotypes to measure clonal inequality. Shared clonotypes were counted with the intersect function of the R package tcR, and similarity was scored with the Jaccard index. Principal component analysis of V, J and V-J usage frequencies was run with the R prcomp function without normalization. TCRdb limited this immuneACCESS table to in-frame rearrangements with V and J called. A share of clones is missing; checked studies link under half to unresolved V genes, and the rest is unexplained. D and trimming come from the DNA, and the V and J calls and clone size come from that table. In all, the sample holds about 83,000 clones, and under 95% of those were seen once. 0.15% of the sample is taken by the ten largest.

A remark on this clone: Its antigen remains unidentified. There are no base qualities to consult, and no much larger clone falls within one base.

Results and caveats for the whole study, not just this receptor: The largest TCR beta repertoire according to iCHAO1 estimates belonged to humans, at roughly 1.6 million clonotypes, a result attributed likely to selection by multiple MHC II molecules. Repertoire diversity was not considered directly comparable between humans and mice because human T cells were selected on a handful of MHC II alleles. Among all compared groups, most of the three human donors had the lowest clonal inequality scores. On average, humans had more CDR3 deletions and insertions than mice, indicating greater exonuclease and TdT activity.

Its CDR3 holds 17 amino acids, cysteine through phenylalanine. Here the CDR3 DNA is all that survives: 51 bases in frame from base 1. Here V drops 2 bases and J drops 7 bases, and the junction holds 14 bases not matched to any gene. Reading the germline V gene gives CDR1 LGHNT and CDR2 FRNRAP. This TCR came from a person between 25 and 75 years old in good health. The sequence joins TRBV12-5 to TRBJ2-5, with 9 middle bases fitting TRBD1. Material: naive CD4+ T cells from blood. What the cell subset or site label conveys for this sample: CD45RO-negative CD62L-positive naive CD4 T cells. The sequence in DNA is TGTGCTAGTGGTTTGACGCCCATCGGGACAGGGTATGGGACCCAGTACTTC. This translates into CASGLTPIGTGYGTQYF.